This TCR beta chain was sequenced in a study of shared clonotypes between healthy human individuals. Germline CDR1 and CDR2: SGHTA and FQGNSA. V lost 4 bases and J 1 base, leaving 10 bases between the germline ends. CDR3 length equals 14 residues. Assay: immunoSEQ multiplex PCR; the TCRdb copy retains only in-frame clones and omits some. The data show some 900,000 clones, with about three quarters seen just once and 1.5% held by the top ten. This chain joins TRBV7-2 and TRBJ2-5; D may be TRBD2 (5 bases). The origin of this receptor is a man aged 18 to 30 in good health. The source material was memory CD4+ T cells sorted from blood. Subset here: CD45RA-negative fraction. The CDR3 DNA is TGTGCCAGCAGCTCGGGATGGGTCCAAGAGACCCAGTACTTC. It translates to CASSSGWVQETQYF.